The rows below give T cell receptor beta chains drawn from one sample of a study of T cell responses to AZD1222 COVID-19 vaccine. Generated by immunoSEQ multiplex PCR, the TCRdb table keeps only in-frame clones and is missing some. Of around 110,000 clones detected, 75% to 90% appear once; the ten largest clones hold approximately 4.3%. Source: peripheral blood, taken on day 0 of AZD1222 vaccination. These receptors came from an adult in good health. The CDR3 runs from the conserved cysteine through the conserved F or W. The order of the fields is J gene, V gene, clone size, D gene, CDR3 protein, CDR3 DNA. D genes are given only for firm matches. Part of the rows lack a size; the others show once, few, many or a class for expanded clones.

TRBJ1-1 TRBV7-8 NA NA CASSAWLGTEAFF TGTGCCAGCAGCGCCTGGTTGGGCACTGAAGCTTTCTTT
TRBJ2-1 TRBV5-1 NA NA CASSTAGYNEQFF TGCGCCAGCAGCACGGCGGGTTACAATGAGCAGTTCTTC
TRBJ2-5 TRBV19 NA TRBD1 CASSIPGGQGCSETQYF TGTGCCAGTAGTATACCCGGGGGACAGGGGTGTAGCGAGACCCAGTACTTC
TRBJ1-2 TRBV6-5 NA NA CASTTAGQLYGYTF TGTGCCAGCACCACCGCCGGGCAGCTCTATGGCTACACCTTC
TRBJ1-1 TRBV18 NA TRBD1 CASSPTGENTEAFF TGTGCCAGCTCACCAACAGGGGAGAACACTGAAGCTTTCTTT
TRBJ1-1 TRBV15 NA NA CATSSREMNTEAFF TGTGCCACCAGCAGCAGGGAGATGAACACTGAAGCTTTCTTT
TRBJ1-6 TRBV7-2 NA TRBD1 CASSLPGRGGGSPLHF TGTGCCAGCAGCTTACCGGGGCGAGGGGGCGGTTCACCCCTCCACTTT
TRBJ1-2 TRBV7-2 NA TRBD1 CASTRTGLDGYTF TGTGCCAGCACCCGGACAGGGCTCGATGGCTACACCTTC
TRBJ1-1 TRBV5-1 NA TRBD1 CASSLGGTGVTNTEAFF TGCGCCAGCAGCTTGGGCGGGACAGGGGTCACGAACACTGAAGCTTTCTTT
TRBJ2-4 TRBV7-2 NA NA CASSLEAAIAKNIQYF TGTGCCAGCAGCTTAGAGGCAGCGATAGCCAAAAACATTCAGTACTTC
TRBJ2-1 TRBV2 NA TRBD2 CAIQRGSSYNEQFF TGTGCCATCCAGCGGGGGAGCTCCTACAATGAGCAGTTCTTC
TRBJ1-4 TRBV30 NA NA CAWNGGRGEKLFF TGTGCCTGGAACGGCGGGCGTGGTGAAAAACTGTTTTTT
TRBJ2-7 TRBV6-5 NA NA CASSLGQLYEQYF TGTGCCAGCAGCCTCGGACAGCTTTACGAGCAGTACTTC
TRBJ1-1 TRBV7-2 NA NA CASRKTHNTEAFF TGTGCCAGCAGGAAAACACACAACACTGAAGCTTTCTTT
TRBJ2-7 TRBV4-1 NA TRBD1 CASSQGDRGYEQYF TGCGCCAGCAGCCAAGGGGACAGGGGCTACGAGCAGTACTTC
TRBJ1-6 TRBV10-3 NA NA CAISEHTTSSYNSPLHF TGTGCCATCAGTGAACACACAACGAGCTCCTATAATTCACCCCTCCACTTT
TRBJ2-1 TRBV6-4 once NA CASSDSSENNEQFF TGTGCCAGCAGTGACTCGAGTGAGAACAATGAGCAGTTCTTC
TRBJ1-3 TRBV19 once NA CASSIRVSGNTIYF TGTGCCAGTAGTATTCGGGTCTCTGGAAACACCATATATTTT
TRBJ1-2 TRBV11-2 NA NA CASSRDGGDYGYTF TGTGCCAGCAGCCGCGACGGGGGCGACTATGGCTACACCTTC
TRBJ1-5 TRBV6-5 NA TRBD1 CASSPGQGANQPQHF TGTGCCAGCAGTCCTGGACAGGGGGCGAATCAGCCCCAGCATTTT
TRBJ2-1 TRBV7-9 NA TRBD2 CASSPPSGSASNEQFF TGTGCCAGCAGCCCTCCTAGCGGGAGTGCTAGCAATGAGCAGTTCTTC
TRBJ1-2 TRBV18 NA TRBD1 CASSPDRGFGYTF TGTGCCAGCTCACCGGACAGGGGCTTTGGCTACACCTTC
TRBJ1-1 TRBV28 NA NA CASSLSPRGSEAFF TGTGCCAGCAGTTTATCCCCTAGGGGGAGTGAAGCTTTCTTT
TRBJ1-5 TRBV18 NA NA CASSPFDSNQPQHF TGTGCCAGCTCACCATTTGATAGCAATCAGCCCCAGCATTTT
TRBJ1-1 TRBV5-1 NA NA CASSLNEAGVGTEAFF TGCGCCAGCAGCTTGAATGAGGCAGGGGTGGGCACTGAAGCTTTCTTT
TRBJ2-4 TRBV10-3 few NA CAIGAARDIQYF TGTGCCATCGGGGCGGCCCGGGACATTCAGTACTTC
TRBJ1-5 TRBV6-5 once NA CASRGGVDQPQHF TGTGCCAGCAGGGGCGGCGTTGATCAGCCCCAGCATTTT
TRBJ2-3 TRBV15 medium-sized TRBD1 CATSPRQGETDTQYF TGTGCCACCAGCCCGCGACAGGGGGAAACAGATACGCAGTATTTT
TRBJ1-2 TRBV5-6 NA NA CASSLVGYGYTF TGTGCCAGCAGCTTGGTGGGCTATGGCTACACCTTC
TRBJ1-2 TRBV4-1 NA NA CASSPESRVERRTF TGCGCCAGCAGCCCAGAAAGTCGAGTGGAACGTAGGACCTTC
TRBJ1-1 TRBV6-5 once NA CASILGETEAFF TGTGCCAGCATTTTAGGGGAGACTGAAGCTTTCTTT
TRBJ2-2 TRBV7-8 NA NA CASSLVGGAFGELFF TGTGCCAGCAGCTTAGTGGGGGGCGCTTTCGGGGAGCTGTTTTTT
TRBJ2-1 TRBV5-1 NA NA CASKPGQADGRVPFF TGCGCCAGCAAACCGGGACAAGCGGATGGGAGGGTTCCGTTCTTC
TRBJ1-5 TRBV2 NA NA CASRATVISNQPQHF TGTGCCAGCAGGGCTACGGTTATCAGCAATCAGCCCCAGCATTTT
TRBJ1-3 TRBV7-9 NA NA CASSLGMNTIYF TGTGCCAGCAGCTTGGGTATGAACACCATATATTTT
TRBJ1-6 TRBV7-9 few NA CASSSEGPRNSPLHF TGTGCCAGCAGTAGCGAGGGGCCTCGCAATTCACCCCTCCACTTT
TRBJ1-5 TRBV19 NA NA CASSTPGDSNQPQHF TGTGCCAGTAGTACTCCAGGGGATAGCAATCAGCCCCAGCATTTT
TRBJ1-5 TRBV6-2/TRBV6-3 NA TRBD1 CASSWTGTSNQPQHF TGTGCCAGCAGCTGGACAGGGACGAGCAATCAGCCCCAGCATTTT
TRBJ2-6 TRBV18 NA TRBD1 CASSPSGQGASLSGANVLTF TGTGCCAGCTCACCATCTGGACAGGGAGCTTCCCTCTCTGGGGCCAACGTCCTGACTTTC
TRBJ2-6 TRBV5-1 once NA CASSLAWVSFSSGANVLTF TGCGCCAGCAGCTTGGCCTGGGTGTCGTTTAGCTCTGGGGCCAACGTCCTGACTTTC
TRBJ2-3 TRBV3-1/TRBV3-2 NA NA CASSRDPTDTQYF TGTGCCAGCAGCCGCGACCCCACAGATACGCAGTATTTT
TRBJ2-1 TRBV14 NA TRBD2 CASSQDWGSGYPYNEQFF TGTGCCAGCAGCCAAGATTGGGGTAGCGGGTACCCCTACAATGAGCAGTTCTTC
TRBJ1-1 TRBV4-1 NA NA CASSQSDIRNTEAFF TGCGCCAGCAGCCAATCGGACATCCGTAACACTGAAGCTTTCTTT
TRBJ1-1 TRBV30 NA NA CAWRGETFMNTEAFF TGTGCCTGGAGAGGGGAAACCTTCATGAACACTGAAGCTTTCTTT
TRBJ1-1 TRBV5-1 few NA CASSSPGNGEAFF TGCGCCAGCAGCTCACCGGGCAATGGTGAAGCTTTCTTT
TRBJ1-1 TRBV6-5 NA TRBD1 CASRTGTAHYTEAFF TGTGCCAGCAGGACCGGGACAGCACACTACACTGAAGCTTTCTTT
TRBJ2-3 TRBV24-1 NA NA CATSDFTGWTDTQYF TGTGCCACCAGTGATTTCACAGGTTGGACAGATACGCAGTATTTT
TRBJ2-7 TRBV5-6 NA NA CASSERDFRPDEQYF TGTGCCAGCAGCGAAAGGGACTTCCGCCCCGACGAGCAGTACTTC
TRBJ2-1 TRBV6-5 NA NA CASSYPTGSNEQFF TGTGCCAGCAGTTACCCGACAGGTTCCAATGAGCAGTTCTTC
TRBJ2-1 TRBV7-3 NA TRBD2 CASSSDPSGGPEQFF TGTGCCAGCAGCTCAGACCCTAGCGGGGGGCCAGAGCAGTTCTTC
TRBJ2-7 TRBV7-3 NA TRBD2 CASSLGGLAHSKQYF TGTGCCAGCAGCTTAGGAGGACTAGCCCACTCAAAGCAGTACTTC